This is a list of T cell receptor beta chains from one sample in a study of identical twins. TCRdb re-called the 5' RACE reads with MiXCR, one entry per CDR3 protein. This table holds roughly 690,000 distinct CDR3 sequences, 5.5% to 6.5% found once. The specimen sequenced was naive T cells sorted from blood. The receptor set was obtained from a man between 18 and 35 years old in good health. The CDR3 runs from the conserved cysteine through the conserved F or W. Each record gives: clone size, D gene, V gene, J gene, CDR3 protein, CDR3 DNA. D genes are given only for firm matches. Where a row states a size, it is once, few, many or the class of an expanded clone; other rows omit it.

>many|.|TRBV6-5|TRBJ2-7
CASSLGRAHYEQYF
TGTGCCAGCAGTTTGGGAAGGGCGCATTACGAGCAGTACTTC
>many|TRBD1|TRBV29-1|TRBJ2-3
CSAPPGQVTDTQYF
TGCAGCGCACCACCGGGACAGGTCACAGATACGCAGTATTTT
>many|TRBD1|TRBV20-1|TRBJ2-3
CSARGQGNTDTQYF
TGCAGTGCTAGGGGACAGGGGAACACAGATACGCAGTATTTT
>many|.|TRBV6-1|TRBJ1-2
CASSVGVGGYTF
TGTGCCAGCAGTGTGGGGGTAGGTGGCTACACCTTC
>.|.|TRBV12-3/TRBV12-4|TRBJ2-1
CASRGTGNEQFF
TGTGCCAGCAGGGGAACAGGGAATGAGCAGTTCTTC
>many|TRBD1|TRBV12-3/TRBV12-4|TRBJ2-1
CASSLRDRGEFF
TGTGCCAGCAGTTTACGGGACAGGGGGGAGTTCTTC
>.|TRBD1|TRBV4-2|TRBJ1-1
CASSRSGGPGSFF
TGTGCCAGCAGCCGCTCAGGGGGCCCCGGTTCTTTCTTT
>many|.|TRBV29-1|TRBJ2-1
CSVEERRYGEQFF
TGCAGCGTTGAAGAACGCAGGTACGGTGAGCAGTTCTTC
>many|TRBD2|TRBV20-1|TRBJ2-1
CSAGRLAGSYNEQFF
TGCAGTGCTGGCAGACTAGCGGGCTCCTACAATGAGCAGTTCTTC
>many|TRBD2|TRBV5-7|TRBJ2-7
CASSFSMGLAGGYEQYF
TGTGCCAGCAGCTTCTCAATGGGACTAGCGGGAGGATACGAGCAGTACTTC
>many|TRBD1|TRBV6-1|TRBJ2-2
CASSETGTGLAGELFF
TGTGCCAGCAGCGAAACCGGGACAGGGCTCGCCGGGGAGCTGTTTTTT
>many|TRBD2|TRBV20-1|TRBJ2-3
CGIVAGGLDTQYF
TGCGGAATAGTAGCGGGAGGCTTAGATACGCAGTATTTT
>.|.|TRBV5-1|TRBJ2-2
CASSPADGELFF
TGCGCCAGCAGTCCGGCTGACGGGGAGCTGTTTTTT
>many|.|TRBV6-2/TRBV6-3|TRBJ2-1
CASKPLTGSRTYNEQFF
TGTGCCAGCAAACCCCTAACCGGGTCGAGGACTTACAATGAGCAGTTCTTC
>.|TRBD2|TRBV10-3|TRBJ2-7
CAIQGTSGTNEQYF
TGTGCCATCCAAGGGACTAGCGGGACAAACGAGCAGTACTTC
>many|.|TRBV4-3|TRBJ2-7
CASSQDFGREKFYEQYF
TGCGCCAGCAGCCAAGACTTTGGGCGGGAAAAATTCTACGAGCAGTACTTC
>many|TRBD2|TRBV29-1|TRBJ2-3
CSVGGLQSAGGATDTQYF
TGCAGCGTTGGAGGTTTGCAGTCGGCGGGGGGAGCCACAGATACGCAGTATTTT
>many|.|TRBV29-1|TRBJ2-1
CSVERQLSSYNEQFF
TGCAGCGTTGAAAGACAGTTGAGCTCCTACAATGAGCAGTTCTTC
>few|.|TRBV20-1|TRBJ1-5
CSARDDLVTQHF
TGCAGTGCTAGGGATGACCTAGTCACCCAGCATTTT
>many|.|TRBV7-8|TRBJ1-3
CASSPVRTGNTIYF
TGTGCCAGCAGCCCAGTTAGGACAGGAAACACCATATATTTT
>.|TRBD1|TRBV12-3/TRBV12-4|TRBJ2-1
CASSGDRGLKNEQFF
TGTGCCAGCAGCGGGGACAGGGGGCTGAAGAATGAGCAGTTCTTC
>few|TRBD1|TRBV20-1|TRBJ1-5
CSVIGQGGSNQPQHF
TGCAGTGTCATAGGCCAGGGGGGAAGCAATCAGCCCCAGCATTTT
>few|TRBD2|TRBV27|TRBJ2-1
CASSRPAGTSSYNEQFF
TGTGCCAGCAGTAGGCCCGCCGGGACTAGCTCCTACAATGAGCAGTTCTTC
>.|TRBD1|TRBV18|TRBJ2-3
CASSPLGQAADTQYF
TGTGCCAGCTCACCTTTGGGACAGGCAGCGGATACGCAGTATTTT
>.|TRBD1|TRBV24-1|TRBJ2-1
CATSDFSGTGDNEQFF
TGTGCCACCAGTGATTTTTCCGGGACAGGGGACAATGAGCAGTTCTTC
>.|.|TRBV3-1|TRBJ2-2
CASSQEGRYPTGELFF
TGTGCCAGCAGCCAAGAGGGACGCTATCCCACCGGGGAGCTGTTTTTT
>many|.|TRBV5-1|TRBJ2-3
CASSLLGARTDTQYF
TGCGCCAGCAGCTTGTTGGGGGCCCGCACAGATACGCAGTATTTT
>many|.|TRBV6-5|TRBJ2-2
CASSYLIRVGELFF
TGTGCCAGCAGTTACCTCATTCGGGTAGGGGAGCTGTTTTTT
>.|TRBD1|TRBV5-1|TRBJ2-6
CASSLEGAGNSGANVLTF
TGCGCCAGCAGCTTGGAGGGGGCCGGGAACTCTGGGGCCAACGTCCTGACTTTC
>many|.|TRBV20-1|TRBJ1-2
CSASPGWMDGGYTF
TGCAGTGCTAGTCCAGGTTGGATGGATGGGGGCTACACCTTC
>.|TRBD2|TRBV12-3/TRBV12-4|TRBJ2-2
CASSLSMREGRSGELFF
TGTGCCAGCAGTTTAAGTATGAGGGAGGGCCGATCCGGGGAGCTGTTTTTT
>many|.|TRBV6-2/TRBV6-3|TRBJ2-1
CASSPIAGNNEQFF
TGTGCCAGCAGTCCCATCGCAGGCAACAATGAGCAGTTCTTC
>many|.|TRBV12-3/TRBV12-4|TRBJ2-3
CASSPPSSGIATQYF
TGTGCCAGCAGTCCTCCCAGTAGCGGAATAGCTACGCAGTATTTT
>few|.|TRBV7-9|TRBJ2-2
CASSNSLNTGELFF
TGTGCCAGCAGCAACAGCTTGAACACCGGGGAGCTGTTTTTT
>few|.|TRBV12-3/TRBV12-4|TRBJ1-1
CASSPGTTNTEAFF
TGTGCCAGCAGCCCCGGGACAACGAACACTGAAGCTTTCTTT
>few|.|TRBV6-5|TRBJ2-7
CASSYGTAWEQYF
TGTGCCAGCAGTTACGGGACTGCTTGGGAGCAGTACTTC
>.|.|TRBV12-5|TRBJ2-3
CASGFSGQSTDTQYF
TGTGCTAGTGGCTTTTCCGGTCAGAGCACAGATACGCAGTATTTT
>few|TRBD2|TRBV20-1|TRBJ2-3
CSLLAGGGPDTQYF
TGCAGCTTGTTAGCGGGAGGGGGGCCAGATACGCAGTATTTT
>few|.|TRBV11-2|TRBJ1-4
CASSLGLSAGKLFF
TGTGCCAGCAGCTTGGGACTCTCGGCAGGAAAACTGTTTTTT
>.|.|TRBV5-6|TRBJ2-5
CASSFRAETQYF
TGTGCCAGCAGCTTCCGGGCGGAGACCCAGTACTTC
>many|.|TRBV12-3/TRBV12-4|TRBJ1-6
CASSLGQMNSPLHF
TGTGCCAGCAGTTTAGGGCAGATGAATTCACCCCTCCACTTT
>.|.|TRBV27|TRBJ2-2
CASSLSLLISGELFF
TGTGCCAGCAGTTTATCGCTACTGATATCCGGGGAGCTGTTTTTT
>few|.|TRBV4-2|TRBJ2-1
CASSQSRGVSYNEQFF
TGTGCCAGCAGCCAATCCAGAGGGGTATCCTACAATGAGCAGTTCTTC
>many|.|TRBV5-5|TRBJ2-1
CASSPRTETIHEQFF
TGTGCCAGCAGCCCCCGGACTGAGACTATCCATGAGCAGTTCTTC
>few|TRBD2|TRBV6-5|TRBJ2-1
CASSYAISGLAVYNEQFF
TGTGCCAGCAGTTACGCAATATCGGGACTAGCGGTGTACAATGAGCAGTTCTTC
>few|.|TRBV6-2/TRBV6-3|TRBJ2-7
CASSYSSRTYEQYF
TGTGCCAGCAGTTACTCGAGCAGGACCTACGAGCAGTACTTC
>few|.|TRBV12-3/TRBV12-4|TRBJ2-3
CASSYDSGVSTDTQYF
TGTGCCAGCAGTTATGATAGCGGAGTTAGCACAGATACGCAGTATTTT
>many|.|TRBV7-9|TRBJ2-1
CASNGWDEQFF
TGTGCCAGCAATGGATGGGATGAGCAGTTCTTC